This T cell receptor beta chain was captured in a study of a mutant IDH1 vaccine in newly diagnosed glioma. Study details: Earlier treatment was radiotherapy, temozolomide, or both, with most getting both.

Time point: week 35, safety follow-up. In every dose of vaccine, 300 ug of mutant IDH1 20-mer peptide was given alongside topical imiquimod. Those who donated had recent WHO grade 3 or 4 IDH1-mutant, ATRX-lost astrocytomas. Measured with immunoSEQ multiplex PCR; TCRdb has only the in-frame clones, and not every one. This repertoire shows more than 60,000 clones, roughly 68% found once; its top ten account for 4.7%. This clone was observed once. What it recognizes is unknown. The CDR3 has 14 residues. V dropped 3 bases and J dropped 11 bases, with 20 bases sitting between them. Germline values: CDR1 SGDLS, CDR2 YYNGEE. Study-wide results and caveats: The occurrence of vaccine-induced immune responses was seen in 93.3% of patients.

The material sequenced was PBMCs, taken from a glioma patient whose treatment included an IDH1 peptide vaccine. This TCR was recovered from a man in his forties or fifties with glioma. V gene TRBV9 combines with J gene TRBJ1-1, with D possibly TRBD1 on 6 matching bases. This CDR3 is CASSGGAGGLDAFF. CDR3 DNA sequence: TGTGCCAGCAGCGGAGGGGCCGGGGGCCTCGACGCTTTCTTT.